Each of the 10 T cell receptor beta chains below was sequenced from the same sample in a study of T-cell reconstitution after alpha-beta-depleted transplantation in children (TCRdb year 2016). Receptor amplification or capture employed PCR. TCRdb lists the instrument as Illumina HiSeq 2500. TCR library preparation used molecular barcoding, with unique molecular identifiers applied to normalize quantification of the TCRbeta repertoire. The raw public reads went through TCRdb reprocessing: fastp at Q25, MiXCR clone calling, in-frame beta chains kept. Under each unique CDR3 protein, matching rows form one entry showing the most common genes and DNA. Across this sample there are roughly 400,000 distinct CDR3 sequences, with roughly 21% seen only once. The top ten clones comprise about 3.8% of the sample. Sequencing was performed on PBMCs from the stem cell graft donor, taken from the stem cell graft. The source is a human donor who donated a stem cell graft to a child with acute myeloid leukemia.

The rearrangement uses TRBV12-3 or TRBV12-4 and TRBJ1-3; D is unresolved. Trimming removed 7 bases at V and 3 bases at J, with 1 base between. This CDR3 spans 10 amino acids. CDR3 DNA sequence: TGTGCCAGCATTGGAAACACCATATATTTT. It specifies CASIGNTIYF.

The chain has TRBV4-1 and TRBJ2-7; D gene ambiguous. V was clipped by 3 bases and J by 1 base, with 10 bases between them. Germline-derived CDR1 and CDR2 are MGHRA and YSYEKL. CDR3 length: 14 residues. CDR3 protein: CASSQEISSYEQYF. The CDR3 nucleotides read TGCGCCAGCAGCCAGGAGATCTCTTCCTACGAGCAGTACTTC.

This clonotype has ten or more counts. The genes are TRBV12-3 or TRBV12-4 and TRBJ2-3; D not resolved. V lost 6 bases to trimming and J lost 0 bases, with 10 bases between them. The CDR3 extends over 14 amino acids. In DNA, the CDR3 is TGTGCCAGCAGCCGAACCTCTAGCACAGATACGCAGTATTTT. Translating gives CASSRTSSTDTQYF.

The chain uses TRBV7-9 and TRBJ2-7; D could derive from TRBD1 or TRBD2 (5 bases each). Trimming left V 3 bases short and J 3 bases short, with 12 bases between. The CDR3 is 14 amino acids. From germline, CDR1 is SEHNR and CDR2 FQNEAQ (reference sequence). CDR3 coding DNA: TGTGCCAGCAGCTTCTCCGGGACCAACTACGAGCAGTACTTC. Translating it yields CASSFSGTNYEQYF. The full variable domain, its missing parts supplied by reference TRBV7-9 and TRBJ2-7, is DTGVSQNPRHKITKRGQNVTFRCDPISEHNRLYWYRQTLGQGPEFLTYFQNEAQLEKSRLLSDRFSAERPKGSFSTLEIQRTEQGDSAMYLCASSFSGTNYEQYFGPGTRLTVT.

This clonotype was detected only a few times. The J gene is TRBJ1-2, the V gene TRBV7-9; no clear D gene. This CDR3 has 14 amino acids. Trimming took 6 bases from V and 0 from J, leaving 11 bases between them. Germline V lookup: CDR1 SEHNR, CDR2 FQNEAQ (reference sequence). CDR3 sequence reads: CASSRTPTNYGYTF. CDR3 DNA: TGTGCCAGCAGTCGAACACCTACTAACTATGGCTACACCTTC.

CDR3 DNA: TGTGCCAGCAGTGTCGGGACAGGGGAGATGAACACTGAAGCTTTCTTT. Its protein is CASSVGTGEMNTEAFF. V gene TRBV27 combines with J gene TRBJ1-1, with 10 nucleotides matching TRBD1. Germline V CDR1 and CDR2: MNHEY, SMNVEV (reference sequence). J lost 0 bases, V lost 5 bases, and 6 bases had no gene match. CDR3 length: 16 residues.

This clonotype was counted many times. The germline gene is not matched at one end of the junction; a read error may be the cause. The J gene is TRBJ2-1, the V gene TRBV7-7, with a possible D match to TRBD2 (6 bases). Germline CDR1 SSHAT, CDR2 FNYEAQ (reference sequence). The CDR3 spans 18 residues. The CDR3 region is CASSLAPTSFSSYNEQFF. The CDR3 DNA reads as TGTGCTAGCAGCTTAGCTCCTACTAGCTTTAGCTCCTACAATGAGCAGTTCTTC.

The rearrangement uses TRBV7-9 and TRBJ2-7; D could derive from TRBD1 or TRBD2 (5 bases each). The ends were cut back, 2 bases at V and 0 bases at J, with 8 bases in the middle. Germline V gene data show CDR1 as SEHNR and CDR2 as FQNEAQ (reference sequence). CDR3 length: 14 residues. Written as DNA, the CDR3 is TGTGCCAGCAGCTTACGGGACGTCTCCTACGAGCAGTACTTC. This encodes CASSLRDVSYEQYF.

The chain employs TRBV12-3 or TRBV12-4 and TRBJ2-3, with 8 bases that match TRBD1. Trimming removed 3 bases from V and 3 bases from J; junction bases left unmatched: 5. The CDR3 contains 15 residues. The CDR3 nucleotides read TGTGCCAGCAGTTTGAGGACAGGGCTAACAGATACGCAGTATTTT. It specifies CASSLRTGLTDTQYF.

This clonotype occurred a few times. The chain combines TRBV4-1 with TRBJ2-7, with D unclear. Germline V lookup: CDR1 MGHRA, CDR2 YSYEKL. The V and J ends lost 0 bases and 7 bases respectively, with 10 bases between them. The CDR3 sequence is 13 residues long. This CDR3 is CASSQDHVQEQYF. As DNA, the CDR3 is TGCGCCAGCAGCCAAGATCACGTCCAAGAGCAGTACTTC.